This T cell receptor (beta chain) originates from a study of beta chain features in type 1 diabetes. Study context: Age, gender and cell yields were similar between patients and healthy donors. Study results and caveats: TCRB CDR3s from Type 1 diabetes patients were moderately but significantly shorter in all four CD4+ subsets.

On this clone itself: Its antigen is as yet unknown.

Of the isolated RNA, all was reverse transcribed, and so the sequenced material was expressed TCRB transcripts. Only in-frame clones appear in the TCRdb table, and some are missing; sequencing was by immunoSEQ multiplex PCR. Here the sample spans 300,000 to 350,000 clones, approximately 15% being singletons. Germline V CDR1 and CDR2: SGHRS, YFSETQ. With 4 bases removed from V and 4 bases from J, the gap between germline ends came to 8 bases. The CDR3 has 13 amino acids. V is TRBV5-1 and J is TRBJ1-4; D gene ambiguous. The material sequenced was central memory CD4+ T cells from blood. This clonotype was sampled from a man aged 25-45 years in good health. CDR3: CASSLHDNEKLFF. For the CDR3, the DNA is TGCGCCAGCAGCCTACACGATAATGAAAAACTGTTTTTT.